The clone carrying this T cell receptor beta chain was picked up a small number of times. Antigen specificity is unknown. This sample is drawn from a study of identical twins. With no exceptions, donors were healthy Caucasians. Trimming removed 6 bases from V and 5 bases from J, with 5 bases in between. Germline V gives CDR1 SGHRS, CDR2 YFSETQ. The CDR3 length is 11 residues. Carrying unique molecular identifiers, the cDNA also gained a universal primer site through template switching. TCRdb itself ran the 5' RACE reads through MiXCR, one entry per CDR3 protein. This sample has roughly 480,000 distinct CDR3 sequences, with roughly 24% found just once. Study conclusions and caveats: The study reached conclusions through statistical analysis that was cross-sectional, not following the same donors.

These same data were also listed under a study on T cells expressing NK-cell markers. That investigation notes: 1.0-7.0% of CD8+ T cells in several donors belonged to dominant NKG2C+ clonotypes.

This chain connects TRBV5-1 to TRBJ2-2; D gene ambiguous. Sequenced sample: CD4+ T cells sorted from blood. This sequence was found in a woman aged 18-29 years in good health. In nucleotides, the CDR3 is TGCGCCAGCAAGATTACCGGGGAGCTGTTTTTT. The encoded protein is CASKITGELFF.